This T cell receptor beta chain was sequenced in a study of blood T cell repertoires in COVID-19. Study-wide context: Sites across the United States, Italy and Spain contributed samples from acute and convalescent COVID-19. T cells, B-cell-depleted T cells, or PBMCs provided the cDNA or gDNA that served as material.

The length of the CDR3 is 13 residues. V dropped 3 bases and J dropped 2; count of bases not matched to a gene: 2. In germline, CDR1 is SGDLS, CDR2 YYNGEE. In regard to this clone: Additional DNA sequences in this sample encode the identical CDR3.

As handled by the study authors: For nucleated cells, counts were estimated from reference gene primer amplification. TCRdb keeps only in-frame clones here, not all; method: immunoSEQ multiplex PCR. V, J and clone size reflect that table, while D and trimming were determined from the DNA. The table has under 200,000 clones, approximately 88% seen once; the top ten hold 2.9%. The sequencing sample was made of peripheral blood. This TCR was recovered from a woman aged 55-69 years with acute or convalescent COVID-19. The genes are TRBV9 and TRBJ2-7, with 7 bases identical to TRBD1. As DNA, the CDR3 is TGTGCCAGCAGCGGGCAGGGGGCCTACGAGCAGTACTTC. This encodes CASSGQGAYEQYF. Filled out from reference TRBV9 and TRBJ2-7, the complete variable domain reads DSGVTQTPKHLITATGQRVTLRCSPRSGDLSVYWYQQSLDQGLQFLIQYYNGEERAKGNILERFSAQQFPDLHSELNLSSLELGDSALYFCASSGQGAYEQYFGPGTRLTVT.